This T cell receptor (beta chain) emerged from a study of shared clonotypes between healthy human individuals. Across the whole study: The cohort had a couple of women and a few men, ages 18 to 49. Study-wide findings and caveats: As a rule, naive subsets had a larger estimated richness than memory subsets. Compared with clonotypes that all four donors shared, non-shared clonotypes had lower generation probabilities.

Here immunoSEQ multiplex PCR was the method, and the copy in TCRdb shows in-frame clones only, minus some. The repertoire holds roughly 2.2 million clones, with 80% to 95% as singletons. Each donor was a Caucasian adult residing in Nashville, Tennessee. As concerns this clone: What it recognizes is unknown. The same CDR3 can be traced to other DNA sequences in this sample.

The CDR3 consists of 13 residues. Germline values: CDR1 GTSNPN, CDR2 SVGIG (reference sequence). V was clipped by 5 bases and J by 5 bases; unmatched bases: 6. The TCR originated in a young man in good health. Some clones in this sample may be carry-over from other donors' samples. The chain couples TRBV30 to TRBJ1-1, with 9 bases lining up with TRBD1. The sequenced material came from naive CD4+ T cells from PBMCs. Subset: CD45RA+ positively selected. Here the CDR3 DNA reads TGTGCCTGGTCATCTGGACAGGGGACTGAAGCTTTCTTT. It encodes CAWSSGQGTEAFF.